This entry lists 8 T cell receptor beta chains sequenced from one sample in a study of control samples from healthy donors and cancer patients. Some clones are missing from TCRdb's copy, which holds only in-frame ones; the method was immunoSEQ multiplex PCR. The sample lists 150,000 to 200,000 clones, 90% to 95% occurring once. Sequencing was performed on blood. These receptors were obtained from a woman in her thirties in good health.

This clone was counted once. This sequence joins TRBV7-2 and TRBJ2-7; 12 bases align to TRBD2. The CDR3 totals 15 residues. The germline V gene has CDR1 SGHTA and CDR2 FQGNSA. After removal of 6 bases from V and 4 bases from J, the junction contained 7 bases not matched to a gene. CDR3 sequence (DNA): TGTGCCAGCAGACTCACGACTAGCGGGAGTTACGAGCAGTACTTC. Protein product: CASRLTTSGSYEQYF.

The genes are TRBV28 and TRBJ2-1; 7 bases are shared with TRBD1. From germline, CDR1 is MDHEN and CDR2 SYDVKM. The CDR3 runs to 15 residues. Trimming at V came to 7 bases and at J to 1 base, leaving 7 bases not matched to a gene. This CDR3 reads CASTETGISYNEQFF. The CDR3 DNA follows: TGTGCCAGCACAGAGACAGGGATTTCCTACAATGAGCAGTTCTTC.

This clone was counted a few times. The chain links TRBV9 to TRBJ2-2; D remains ambiguous. Trimming pared 0 bases from V and 3 bases from J, leaving 0 bases between. From germline, CDR1 is SGDLS and CDR2 YYNGEE. The CDR3 length is 12 residues. The CDR3 DNA reads as TGTGCCAGCAGCGTAGACACCGGGGAGCTGTTTTTT. Translating it yields CASSVDTGELFF. The full variable domain, its missing parts supplied by reference TRBV9 and TRBJ2-2, is DSGVTQTPKHLITATGQRVTLRCSPRSGDLSVYWYQQSLDQGLQFLIQYYNGEERAKGNILERFSAQQFPDLHSELNLSSLELGDSALYFCASSVDTGELFFGEGSRLTVL.

With respect to this clone: Other nucleotide sequences from this sample produce the same CDR3. This chain links TRBV4-2 with TRBJ2-5; 15 positions match TRBD2. Germline CDR1 LGHNA, CDR2 YNFKEQ. V gave up 1 base and J gave up 4 bases; unmatched junction bases: 10. The CDR3 is made up of 19 amino acids. The DNA of the CDR3 is TGTGCCAGCAGCCAAGGTAACTGGACTAGCGGGAGGGGGCGAGAGACCCAGTACTTC. It codes for CASSQGNWTSGRGRETQYF.

This chain links TRBV7-9 with TRBJ2-3; a possible D gene is TRBD1 (6 bases). This CDR3 comprises 14 residues. CDR1 and CDR2 (germline): SEHNR, FQNEAQ (reference sequence). Trimming shortened V by 2 bases and J by 0 bases, and 6 bases separated the two germline ends. CDR3 DNA: TGTGCCAGCAGCTTAAGGGGGAGCACAGATACGCAGTATTTT. Protein product: CASSLRGSTDTQYF.

The rearrangement joins TRBV4-3 to TRBJ1-2; 9 nucleotides match TRBD1. CDR1 is LGHNA, CDR2 YSLEER, per germline. The ends lost 4 bases at V and 8 bases at J; junction bases unmatched: 2. The CDR3 has 12 amino acids. CDR3 sequence reads: CASSRQGVGYTF. CDR3 DNA: TGCGCCAGCAGCCGACAGGGGGTGGGCTACACCTTC.

A remark on this clone: Other DNA sequences within the sample encode an identical CDR3. V gene TRBV12-3 or TRBV12-4 combines with J gene TRBJ2-1; D call uncertain. This CDR3 comprises 12 residues. Trimming removed 0 bases at V and 7 bases at J, with 4 bases between. CDR3: CASSLAGNEQFF. The CDR3 nucleotides are TGTGCCAGCAGTTTAGCGGGGAATGAGCAGTTCTTC.

Regarding this clone: The sample carries other DNA sequences with the same CDR3. The chain links TRBV30 to TRBJ2-7, with D maybe TRBD1 (5 bases). V was pared by 0 bases and J by 3 bases, with 6 bases between. CDR3 length: 12 amino acids. Germline V CDR1 and CDR2: GTSNPN, SVGIG (reference sequence). CDR3 amino acids: CAWSVQGYEQYF. In nucleotides, the CDR3 is TGTGCCTGGAGTGTCCAGGGCTACGAGCAGTACTTC.